These 21 T cell receptor beta chains were all obtained from the same sample, sequenced in a study of graft-versus-host responses after intestinal transplantation. The authors seeded 200,000 CFSE-labeled responder cells together with 200,000 irradiated stimulator cells tagged with violet dye. Measured with immunoSEQ multiplex PCR; TCRdb has only the in-frame clones, and not every one. The table includes about 2,200 clones, roughly 27% detected once. The sample here was alloreactive CD8+ T cells from a mixed lymphocyte reaction culture, taken before transplantation. Subset described: CFSE-low proliferating T cells sorted from roughly 6-day pre-transplant mixed lymphocyte reaction (GvH or HvG direction). The source of these receptors is a human patient who was an organ donor for intestinal transplantation.

This clone was detected a few times. The chain is built from TRBV30 and TRBJ1-2; 9 bases are a match to TRBD1. The germline V gene has CDR1 GTSNPN and CDR2 SVGIG (reference sequence). V shed 2 bases, J shed 5 bases, and the junction held 6 bases outside the gene matches. The CDR3 totals 14 residues. CDR3 sequence reads: CAWSRGTGSYGYTF. CDR3 sequence (DNA): TGTGCCTGGAGTAGGGGGACAGGGTCGTATGGCTACACCTTC.

This clone was seen once. The chain links TRBV4-3 to TRBJ2-7; the match to TRBD1 covers 7 bases. Germline V lookup: CDR1 LGHNA, CDR2 YSLEER. Trimming cost V 8 bases and J 1 base; bases outside gene matches: 8. The CDR3 is 14 amino acids. CDR3 nucleotides: TGCGCCAGCTCCCCTGGGACAGTATCCTACGAGCAGTACTTC. Its translation is CASSPGTVSYEQYF.

V and J are TRBV7-6 and TRBJ1-5, with TRBD1 matching 7 bases. Trimming took 5 bases from V and 0 from J; bases not matched to a gene: 7. The germline V gene encodes CDR1 SGHVS and CDR2 FNYEAQ. The CDR3 contains 16 residues. DNA for the CDR3: TGTGCCAGCAGCGCCTACCAGGGGGGTAGCAATCAGCCCCAGCATTTT. Residues: CASSAYQGGSNQPQHF.

V gene TRBV6-5 combines with J gene TRBJ2-7, with 7 bases lining up with TRBD1. The CDR3 totals 15 residues. Trimming took 6 bases from V and 6 from J; bases not matched to a gene: 14. Germline V gene lookup returns CDR1 MNHEY and CDR2 SVGAGI. DNA for the CDR3: TGTGCCAGCAGCTCCCCCGCGACAGGGTTCAGCGAGCAGTACTTC. Its protein is CASSSPATGFSEQYF.

V gene TRBV15 combines with J gene TRBJ2-1; 11 bases are shared with TRBD1. The V gene's germline CDR1 is LNHNV and CDR2 YYDKDF (reference sequence). The ends lost 2 bases at V and 2 bases at J; junction bases unmatched: 2. The CDR3 runs to 16 residues. The CDR3 DNA reads as TGTGCCACCAGCAGAAGGACAGGGGGCGCCTACAATGAGCAGTTCTTC. As protein: CATSRRTGGAYNEQFF.

The rearrangement links TRBV2 to TRBJ1-3; D gene ambiguous. The germline CDR1 and CDR2 sequences are SNHLY and FYNNEI. The CDR3 extends over 10 amino acids. V was pared by 4 bases and J by 11 bases, with 6 bases between. Here the CDR3 DNA reads TGTGCCAGCAGTGGGCAGTCCATATATTTT. Encoded protein: CASSGQSIYF.

The chain links TRBV4-1 to TRBJ1-2; weak D call: TRBD1 (5 bases). The germline V gene encodes CDR1 MGHRA and CDR2 YSYEKL. V lost 4 bases and J 1 base, leaving 13 bases between the germline ends. This CDR3 spans 15 amino acids. CDR3 DNA: TGCGCCAGCAGCCTTCACCGGGGGGGTAACTATGGCTACACCTTC. Amino acids: CASSLHRGGNYGYTF.

This chain joins TRBV2 and TRBJ1-5, with D unclear. The V end was cut by 2 bases, the J end by 6 bases, with 5 bases between. The CDR3 has 12 residues. CDR1 is SNHLY, CDR2 FYNNEI, per germline. The CDR3 loop reads CASSESSQPQHF. For the CDR3, the DNA is TGTGCCAGCAGTGAATCTAGTCAGCCCCAGCATTTT.

In this sample, this clone turned up a few times. This sequence joins TRBV5-5 and TRBJ1-1; D is undetermined. Per germline, CDR1 SGHKS and CDR2 YYEKEE (reference sequence). V lost 5 bases and J 10 bases, leaving 18 bases between the germline ends. CDR3 length: 13 residues. The DNA of the CDR3 is TGTGCCAGCAGATTTGCGGGGTCATGGGGAGCTTTCTTT. Residues: CASRFAGSWGAFF.

This clone was seen only a few times. The chain has TRBV4-1 and TRBJ2-5, with a tentative D call TRBD2 (7 bases). CDR3 length: 16 amino acids. V shed 2 bases and J shed 5 bases, with 18 bases lying between them. Germline CDR1 MGHRA, CDR2 YSYEKL. CDR3 sequence reads: CASSQFRTGGWETQYF. CDR3 coding DNA: TGCGCCAGCAGCCAATTTAGAACGGGGGGCTGGGAGACCCAGTACTTC.

This clone was seen a handful of times. The chain uses TRBV4-1 and TRBJ2-7; 11 nucleotides agree with TRBD1. Germline-derived CDR1 and CDR2 are MGHRA and YSYEKL. This CDR3 has 17 residues. Unmatched junction bases numbered 11, after V lost 1 base and J lost 6 bases. CDR3 residues: CASSQGKWTGGYSEQYF. DNA for the CDR3: TGCGCCAGCAGCCAAGGAAAGTGGACAGGGGGCTATAGCGAGCAGTACTTC.

The gene calls are TRBV6-6 and TRBJ1-4; D possibly corresponds to TRBD1 (5 bases). This CDR3 is built from 12 residues. The germline V gene encodes CDR1 MNHNY and CDR2 SVGAGI (reference sequence). The V gene lost 6 bases and the J gene lost 5 bases, with 7 bases spanning the gap. CDR3 loop: CASRDKNEKLFF. The CDR3 DNA reads TGTGCCAGCAGGGACAAAAATGAAAAACTGTTTTTT.

The gene calls are TRBV5-6 and TRBJ2-1; maybe TRBD1 (5 bases). With 2 bases removed from V and 10 bases from J, the gap between germline ends came to 13 bases. The CDR3 contains 13 residues. Per germline, CDR1 SGHDT and CDR2 YYEEEE. The CDR3 nucleotides read TGTGCCAGCAGCTTTAGGGGCTCTTGGGAGCAGTTCTTC. Its translation: CASSFRGSWEQFF.

This clone was recorded a few times. The genes are TRBV2 and TRBJ2-5, with a tentative D call TRBD1 (5 bases). The J call may be faulty, since TRBJ2-7 better matches the DNA end. The CDR3 covers 15 residues. CDR1 is SNHLY and CDR2 is FYNNEI in the germline V gene. The CDR3 protein is CASSDATGKSYEQYF. Here the CDR3 DNA reads TGTGCCAGCAGTGATGCAACAGGAAAATCCTACGAGCAGTACTTC.

This clone was detected a few times. CDR3 loop: CASSQVGLFGQYF. As DNA, the CDR3 is TGCGCCAGCAGCCAAGTTGGACTATTCGGGCAGTATTTT. This rearrangement joins TRBV4-1 to TRBJ2-3, with D perhaps TRBD2 (6 bases). Germline CDR1 is MGHRA and CDR2 is YSYEKL. V lost 1 base, J lost 11 bases, and 13 bases lay in between. CDR3 length: 13 amino acids.

The chain uses TRBV7-9 and TRBJ2-2; TRBD2 matches at 11 bases. Germline CDR1 reads SEHNR; CDR2 reads FQNEAQ (reference sequence). There are 16 residues in the CDR3. V trimming: 4 bases; J trimming: 4 bases; junction bases outside the gene matches: 5. CDR3 loop: CASSSWLAGGTGELFF. As DNA, the CDR3 is TGTGCCAGCAGCTCCTGGCTAGCGGGGGGCACCGGGGAGCTGTTTTTT. Variable domain in full (rest from reference TRBV7-9 and TRBJ2-2): DTGVSQNPRHKITKRGQNVTFRCDPISEHNRLYWYRQTLGQGPEFLTYFQNEAQLEKSRLLSDRFSAERPKGSFSTLEIQRTEQGDSAMYLCASSSWLAGGTGELFFGEGSRLTVL.

CDR3 sequence (DNA): TGCGCCAGCAGCCAAGGGACAGGGGCGCGGGGCTACACCTTC. Amino acids: CASSQGTGARGYTF. This chain links TRBV4-1 with TRBJ1-2; 9 bases agree with TRBD1. This CDR3 is 14 amino acids long. Unmatched junction bases numbered 5, after V lost 1 base and J lost 8 bases. Per the germline V gene, CDR1 is MGHRA and CDR2 is YSYEKL.

This clone was seen more than once but under ten times. V and J are TRBV7-9 and TRBJ1-6; D is unresolved. V gave up 5 bases and J gave up 0 bases, with 5 bases separating them. The CDR3 spans 14 residues. CDR1 is SEHNR, CDR2 FQNEAQ, per germline (reference sequence). This CDR3 is CASSPPSYNSPLHF. The CDR3 DNA sequence: TGTGCCAGCAGCCCTCCCTCCTATAATTCACCCCTCCACTTT.

The table lists this clone with a few counts. The chain has TRBV5-1 and TRBJ2-7, with D maybe TRBD1 (6 bases). This CDR3 is 12 amino acids long. The germline V and J ends were trimmed by 4 bases and 4 bases, with 9 bases remaining between them. CDR1 and CDR2 (germline): SGHRS, YFSETQ. CDR3 residues: CASSVQGYEQYF. In DNA form, the CDR3 reads TGCGCCAGCAGCGTGCAGGGGTACGAGCAGTACTTC.

The chain uses TRBV27 and TRBJ1-2, with TRBD1 matching over 7 bases. Germline lookup yields CDR1 MNHEY and CDR2 SMNVEV (reference sequence). The CDR3 length is 13 residues. J lost 8 bases, V lost 6 bases, and 9 bases had no gene match. CDR3 residues: CASRSNRGVGYTF. In DNA, the CDR3 is TGTGCCAGCAGGTCTAACAGGGGTGTCGGCTACACCTTC.

This clone has more than one count but fewer than ten. V gene TRBV29-1 combines with J gene TRBJ1-1; 7 bases agree with TRBD1. Germline lookup yields CDR1 SQVTM and CDR2 ANQGSEA. The CDR3 covers 16 residues. With 4 bases clipped from V and 5 bases from J, the junction kept 16 bases outside the gene matches. The DNA of the CDR3 is TGCAGCGTTGTTGTTTGGGACAGCCGAAGGTGGACTGAAGCTTTCTTT. Its protein is CSVVVWDSRRWTEAFF.